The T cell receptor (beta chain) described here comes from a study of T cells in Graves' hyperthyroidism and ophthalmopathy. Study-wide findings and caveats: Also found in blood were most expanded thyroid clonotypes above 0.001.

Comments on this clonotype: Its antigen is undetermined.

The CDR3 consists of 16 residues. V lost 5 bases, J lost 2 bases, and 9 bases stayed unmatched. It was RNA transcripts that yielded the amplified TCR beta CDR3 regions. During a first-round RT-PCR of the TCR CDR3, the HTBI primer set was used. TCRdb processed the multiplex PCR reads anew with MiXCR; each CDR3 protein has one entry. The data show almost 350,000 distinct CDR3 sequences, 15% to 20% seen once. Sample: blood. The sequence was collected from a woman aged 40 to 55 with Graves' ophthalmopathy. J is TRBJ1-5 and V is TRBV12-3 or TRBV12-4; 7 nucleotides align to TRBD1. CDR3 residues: CASSPAGQVRNQPQHF. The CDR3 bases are TGTGCCAGCAGTCCCGCCGGACAGGTGCGCAATCAGCCCCAGCATTTT.